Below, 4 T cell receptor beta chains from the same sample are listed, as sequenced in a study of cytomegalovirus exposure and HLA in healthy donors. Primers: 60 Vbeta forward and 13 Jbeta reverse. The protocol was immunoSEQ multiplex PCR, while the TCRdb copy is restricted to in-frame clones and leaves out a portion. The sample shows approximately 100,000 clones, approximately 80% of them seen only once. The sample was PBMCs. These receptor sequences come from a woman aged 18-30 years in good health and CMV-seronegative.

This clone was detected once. The CDR3 reads CASSFGGWREEDTQYF. CDR3 sequence (DNA): TGTGCCAGCAGTTTTGGGGGTTGGCGGGAGGAAGATACGCAGTATTTT. The rearrangement links TRBV28 to TRBJ2-3; 8 nucleotides agree with TRBD2. Germline loops: CDR1 MDHEN, CDR2 SYDVKM. V was pared by 3 bases and J by 5 bases, with 10 bases of the junction left unmatched. The CDR3 is 16 residues long.

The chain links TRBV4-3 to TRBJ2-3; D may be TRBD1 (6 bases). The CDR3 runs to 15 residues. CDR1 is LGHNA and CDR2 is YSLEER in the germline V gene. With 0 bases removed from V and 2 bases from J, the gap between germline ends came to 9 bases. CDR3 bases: TGCGCCAGCAGCCAAGACGGACAGTCCACAGATACGCAGTATTTT. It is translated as CASSQDGQSTDTQYF.

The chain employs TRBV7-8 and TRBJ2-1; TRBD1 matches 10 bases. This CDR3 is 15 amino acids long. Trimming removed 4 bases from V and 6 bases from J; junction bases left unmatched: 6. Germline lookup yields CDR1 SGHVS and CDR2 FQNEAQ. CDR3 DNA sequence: TGTGCCAGCAGCTCCGGGACAGGGGTGCGCAATGAGCAGTTCTTC. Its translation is CASSSGTGVRNEQFF.

The CDR3 DNA is TGCGCCAGCAGCCAAGATACAACAGGGGGCGAAACAGATACGCAGTATTTT. Protein sequence: CASSQDTTGGETDTQYF. The chain combines TRBV4-1 with TRBJ2-3; 9 bases agree with TRBD1. V dropped 0 bases and J dropped 3; count of bases not matched to a gene: 7. CDR3 length: 17 residues. Germline loops: CDR1 MGHRA, CDR2 YSYEKL.